This T cell receptor beta chain is from a study of cytomegalovirus exposure and HLA in healthy donors. Findings and limits, study-wide: Later analysis showed TCR association rates varying by HLA locus, highest for DRB1 and lowest for HLA-C. Researchers left out some V segments, among them TRBV6-2 and TRBV6-3, as indistinguishable.

CDR1 SGHNT and CDR2 YYREEE come from the germline V gene (reference sequence). V gave up 4 bases and J gave up 3 bases; unmatched junction bases: 9. This CDR3 has 17 residues. In the PCR, 60 Vbeta and 13 Jbeta primers were used. Sequencing used immunoSEQ multiplex PCR; TCRdb keeps in-frame clones, though not all of them. Among 80,000 or so clones listed, around four fifths were seen once. As concerns this clone: Antigen: not known.

What was sequenced was PBMCs. This receptor was taken from a middle-aged man in good health and CMV-seropositive. This chain joins TRBV5-4 and TRBJ2-3; 12 positions agree with TRBD1. The CDR3 DNA sequence: TGTGCCAGCAGCGGAAGGGACAGGGGGCATGTGACAGATACGCAGTATTTT. Amino acids: CASSGRDRGHVTDTQYF.